The sequence of this T cell receptor beta chain was determined in a study of T cell changes during pregnancy in multiple sclerosis. Here immunoSEQ multiplex PCR was the method, and the copy in TCRdb shows in-frame clones only, minus some. The data show roughly 26,000 clones, 85% to 90% seen once. Germline V gene data show CDR1 as MDHEN and CDR2 as SYDVKM. V was cut by 4 bases and J by 0 bases, with 12 bases left in between. CDR3 length: 15 amino acids. This sequence originates from a female donor with multiple sclerosis, enrolled in a pregnancy study. V and J are TRBV28 and TRBJ1-1; D call uncertain. This specimen consisted of CD8+ T cells from peripheral blood mononuclear cells, obtained in the second trimester of pregnancy. In DNA form, the CDR3 reads TGTGCCAGCAGTTCCCCACAAACCATGAACACTGAAGCTTTCTTT. Its translation: CASSSPQTMNTEAFF. The complete variable domain, with remaining parts taken from reference TRBV28 and TRBJ1-1, reads DVKVTQSSRYLVKRTGEKVFLECVQDMDHENMFWYRQDPGLGLRLIYFSYDVKMKEKGDIPEGYSVSREKKERFSLILESASTNQTSMYLCASSSPQTMNTEAFFGQGTRLTVV.